Sequencing of this T cell receptor beta chain was carried out in a study of CD8 T cells in Susac syndrome. General study points: The Susac syndrome CD4+ T cell repertoires displayed no clonal expansion.

Of note for this clonotype: Its specificity is not known.

Sequencing of TCR beta drew on CD8+ and CD4+ T cells from blood. Diagnostic criteria for definite or probable disease, in their recently defined form, were met by the patients with Susac syndrome. CDR1 SQVTM and CDR2 ANQGSEA come from the germline V gene. CDR3 length: 11 amino acids. The RNA input was about 0.5 to 1 ug, and it was reverse transcribed with random hexamers. MiXCR, run by TCRdb on the immunoSEQ multiplex PCR reads, gives a single entry per CDR3 protein. The sample holds about 120,000 distinct CDR3 sequences, 96% seen once. The sequence came from a human donor with Susac syndrome. Sample: CD4+ T cells from PBMCs. The rearrangement uses TRBV29-1 and TRBJ2-3; TRBD1 aligns across 8 bases. CDR3 in amino acids: CSPDRVDTQYF. CDR3 nucleotides: TGCAGTCCGGACAGGGTGGATACGCAGTATTTT.